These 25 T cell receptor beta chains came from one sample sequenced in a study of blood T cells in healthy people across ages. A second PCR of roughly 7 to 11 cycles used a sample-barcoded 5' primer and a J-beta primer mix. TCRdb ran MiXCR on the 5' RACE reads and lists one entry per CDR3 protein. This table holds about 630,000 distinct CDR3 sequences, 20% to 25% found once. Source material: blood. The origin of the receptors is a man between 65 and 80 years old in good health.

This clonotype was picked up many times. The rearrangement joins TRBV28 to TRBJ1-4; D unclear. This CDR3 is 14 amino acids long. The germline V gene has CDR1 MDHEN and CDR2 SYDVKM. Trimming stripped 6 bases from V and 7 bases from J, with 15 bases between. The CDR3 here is CASRGNPRSEKLFF. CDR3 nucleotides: TGTGCCAGCAGGGGTAATCCCCGGAGTGAAAAACTGTTTTTT.

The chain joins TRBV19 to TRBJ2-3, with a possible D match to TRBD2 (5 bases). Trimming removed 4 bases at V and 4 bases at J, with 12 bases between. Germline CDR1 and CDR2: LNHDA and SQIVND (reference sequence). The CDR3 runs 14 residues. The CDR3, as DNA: TGTGCCAGTAGTACCTTAGGAGGATCAGATACGCAGTATTTT. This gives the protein CASSTLGGSDTQYF.

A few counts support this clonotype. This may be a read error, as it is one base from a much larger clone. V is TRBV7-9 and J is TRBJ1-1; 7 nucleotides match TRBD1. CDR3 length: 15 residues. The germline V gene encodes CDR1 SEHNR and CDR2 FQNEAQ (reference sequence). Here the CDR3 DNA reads TGTGCCAGCAGCTTAGCGGGACAGATGAACACTGGAGCTTTCTTT. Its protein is CASSLAGQMNTGAFF.

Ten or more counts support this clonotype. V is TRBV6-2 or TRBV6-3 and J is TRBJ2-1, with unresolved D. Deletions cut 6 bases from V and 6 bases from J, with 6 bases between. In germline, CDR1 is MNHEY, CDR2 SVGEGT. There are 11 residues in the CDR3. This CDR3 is CASSPLNEQFF. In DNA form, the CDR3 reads TGTGCCAGCAGCCCCCTCAATGAGCAGTTCTTC.

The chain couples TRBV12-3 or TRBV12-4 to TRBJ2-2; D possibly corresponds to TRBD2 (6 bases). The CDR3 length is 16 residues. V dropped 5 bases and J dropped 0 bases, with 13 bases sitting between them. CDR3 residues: CASSPRGGSNTGELFF. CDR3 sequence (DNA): TGTGCCAGCAGTCCCCGTGGAGGGTCGAACACCGGGGAGCTGTTTTTT.

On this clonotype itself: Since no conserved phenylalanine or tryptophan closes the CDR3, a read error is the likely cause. The CDR3 DNA reads TGTGCCAGTAGTCCTAGCGGGACAGGAACCTACGAGCAGTACCTC. Amino acid sequence: CASSPSGTGTYEQYL. The chain has TRBV19 and TRBJ2-7, with D possibly being TRBD2 (9 bases). Germline V gene sequence: CDR1 LNHDA, CDR2 SQIVND (reference sequence). Trimming stripped 5 bases from V and 2 bases from J, with 16 bases between. The CDR3 is 15 amino acids.

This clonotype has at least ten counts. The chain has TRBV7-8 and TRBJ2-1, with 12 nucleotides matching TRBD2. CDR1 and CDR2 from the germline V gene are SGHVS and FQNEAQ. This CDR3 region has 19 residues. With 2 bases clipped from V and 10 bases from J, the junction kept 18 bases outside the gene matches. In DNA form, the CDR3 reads TGTGCCAGCAGCTTACCCAGGACTAGCGGGAAGCGAGGGGGGCTGGAGCAGTTCTTC. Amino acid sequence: CASSLPRTSGKRGGLEQFF.

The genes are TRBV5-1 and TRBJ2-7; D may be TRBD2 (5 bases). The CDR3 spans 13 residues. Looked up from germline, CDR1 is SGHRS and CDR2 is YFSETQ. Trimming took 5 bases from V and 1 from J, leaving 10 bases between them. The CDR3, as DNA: TGCGCCAGCAGGAGGGTAGGGTCCTACGAGCAGTACTTC. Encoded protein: CASRRVGSYEQYF.

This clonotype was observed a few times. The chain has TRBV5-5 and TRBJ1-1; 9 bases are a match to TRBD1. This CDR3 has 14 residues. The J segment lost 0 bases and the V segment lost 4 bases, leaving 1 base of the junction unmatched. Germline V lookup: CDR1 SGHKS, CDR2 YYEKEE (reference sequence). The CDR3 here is CASSGDRVNTEAFF. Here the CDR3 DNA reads TGTGCCAGCAGCGGGGACAGGGTGAACACTGAAGCTTTCTTT.

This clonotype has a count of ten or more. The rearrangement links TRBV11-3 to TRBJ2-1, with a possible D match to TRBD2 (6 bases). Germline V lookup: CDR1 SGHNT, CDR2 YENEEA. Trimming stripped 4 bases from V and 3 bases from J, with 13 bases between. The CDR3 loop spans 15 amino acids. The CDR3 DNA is TGTGCCAGCAGCTCGGACTATTCACTCTACAATGAGCAGTTCTTC. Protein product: CASSSDYSLYNEQFF.

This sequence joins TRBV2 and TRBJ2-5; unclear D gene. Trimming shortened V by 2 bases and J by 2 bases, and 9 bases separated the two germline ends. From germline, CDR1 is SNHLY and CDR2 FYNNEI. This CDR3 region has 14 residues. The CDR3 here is CASSEFLGQETQYF. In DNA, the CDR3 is TGTGCCAGCAGTGAATTTCTAGGGCAAGAGACCCAGTACTTC.

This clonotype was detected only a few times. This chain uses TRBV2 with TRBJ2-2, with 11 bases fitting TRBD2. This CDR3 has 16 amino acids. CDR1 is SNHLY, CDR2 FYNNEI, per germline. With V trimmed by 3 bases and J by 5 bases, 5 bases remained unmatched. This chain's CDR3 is CASSDASGRSTGELFF. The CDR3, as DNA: TGTGCCAGCAGTGATGCTAGCGGGAGGTCGACCGGGGAGCTGTTTTTT.

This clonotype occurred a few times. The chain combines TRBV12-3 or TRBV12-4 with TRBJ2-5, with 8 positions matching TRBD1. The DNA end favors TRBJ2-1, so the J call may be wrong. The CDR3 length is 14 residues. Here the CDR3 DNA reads TGTGCCAGCAGTGGGGCAGGACAGGGCCATGAGCAGTTCTTC. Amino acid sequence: CASSGAGQGHEQFF.

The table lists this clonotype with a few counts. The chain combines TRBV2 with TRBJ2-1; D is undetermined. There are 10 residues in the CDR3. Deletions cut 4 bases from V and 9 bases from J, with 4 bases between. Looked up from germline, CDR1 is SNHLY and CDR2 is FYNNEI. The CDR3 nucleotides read TGTGCCAGCAGTGGGGTTGAGCAGTTCTTC. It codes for CASSGVEQFF.

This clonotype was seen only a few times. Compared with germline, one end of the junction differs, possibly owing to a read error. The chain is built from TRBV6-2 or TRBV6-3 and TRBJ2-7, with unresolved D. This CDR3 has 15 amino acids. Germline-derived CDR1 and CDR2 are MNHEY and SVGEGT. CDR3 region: CASRRIISPSYEQCF. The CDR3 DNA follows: TGTGCCAGCAGGAGAATAATTTCACCCTCCTACGAGCAGTGCTTC.

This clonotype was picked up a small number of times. The CDR3 DNA is TGTGCCAGCAGCGGGACCAATTCCGGGGGCTACACCTTC. It is translated as CASSGTNSGGYTF. The chain has TRBV6-4 and TRBJ1-2; weak D call: TRBD1 (5 bases). Between the trimmed V and J ends, which lost 6 bases and 8 bases, there was a span of 16 bases. This CDR3 is 13 amino acids long. CDR1 is MRHNA and CDR2 is SNTAGT in the germline V gene.

The CDR3 DNA reads TGCAGTGCTAGTAATTCGGGGGGGTATGAAAAACTGTTTTTT. Translated: CSASNSGGYEKLFF. The chain carries TRBV20-1 and TRBJ1-4, with D possibly TRBD1 on 5 matching bases. Deletions cut 3 bases from V and 6 bases from J, with 14 bases between. Germline-derived CDR1 and CDR2 are DFQATT and SNEGSKA (reference sequence). The CDR3 sequence is 14 residues long.

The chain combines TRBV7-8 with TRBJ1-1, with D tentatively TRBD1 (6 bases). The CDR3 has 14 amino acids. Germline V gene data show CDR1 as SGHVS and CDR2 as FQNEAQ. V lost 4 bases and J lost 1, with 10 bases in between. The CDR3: CASSSPTGNTEAFF. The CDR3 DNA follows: TGTGCCAGCAGCTCGCCGACAGGGAACACTGAAGCTTTCTTT.

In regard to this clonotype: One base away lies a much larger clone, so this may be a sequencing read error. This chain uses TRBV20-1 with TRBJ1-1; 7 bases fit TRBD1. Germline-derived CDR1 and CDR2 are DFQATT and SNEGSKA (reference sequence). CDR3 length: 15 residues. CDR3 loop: CSASTTGRRNTGAFF. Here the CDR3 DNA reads TGCAGTGCTAGCACGACAGGGAGGAGGAACACTGGAGCTTTCTTT.

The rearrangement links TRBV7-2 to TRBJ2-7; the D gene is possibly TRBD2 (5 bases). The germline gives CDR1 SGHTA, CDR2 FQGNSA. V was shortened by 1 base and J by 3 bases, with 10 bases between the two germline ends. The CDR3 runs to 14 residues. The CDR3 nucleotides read TGTGCCAGCAGCTTAGTGACGGGGATCTACGAGCAGTACTTC. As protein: CASSLVTGIYEQYF.

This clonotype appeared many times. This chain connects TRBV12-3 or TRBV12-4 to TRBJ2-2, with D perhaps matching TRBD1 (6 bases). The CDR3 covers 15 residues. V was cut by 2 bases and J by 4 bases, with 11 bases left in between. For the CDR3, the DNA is TGTGCCAGCAGTTTATTTTCAGGGGTCACCGGGGAGCTGTTTTTT. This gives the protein CASSLFSGVTGELFF.

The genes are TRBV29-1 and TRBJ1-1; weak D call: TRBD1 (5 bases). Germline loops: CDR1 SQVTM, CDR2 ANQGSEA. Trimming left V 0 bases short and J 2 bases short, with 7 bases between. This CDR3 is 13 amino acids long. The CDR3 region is CSVEEQENTEAFF. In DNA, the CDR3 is TGCAGCGTTGAAGAACAGGAAAACACTGAAGCTTTCTTT.

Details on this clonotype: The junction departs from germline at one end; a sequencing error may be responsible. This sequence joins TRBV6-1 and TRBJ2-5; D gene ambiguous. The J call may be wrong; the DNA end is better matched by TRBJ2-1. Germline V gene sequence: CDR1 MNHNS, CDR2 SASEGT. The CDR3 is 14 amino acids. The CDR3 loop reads CAGSESLGFSEQFF. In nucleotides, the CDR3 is TGTGCCGGCAGTGAATCTTTGGGATTTAGTGAGCAGTTCTTC.

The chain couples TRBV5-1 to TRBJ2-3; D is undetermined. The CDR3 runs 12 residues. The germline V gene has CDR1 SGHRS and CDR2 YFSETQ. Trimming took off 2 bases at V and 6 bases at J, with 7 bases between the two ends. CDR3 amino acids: CASSFEQDTQYF. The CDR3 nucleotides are TGCGCCAGCAGCTTCGAGCAGGATACGCAGTATTTT.

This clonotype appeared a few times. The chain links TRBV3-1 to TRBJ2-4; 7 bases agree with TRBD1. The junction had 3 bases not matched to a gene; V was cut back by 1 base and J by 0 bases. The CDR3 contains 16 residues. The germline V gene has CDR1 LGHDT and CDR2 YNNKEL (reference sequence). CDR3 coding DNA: TGTGCCAGCAGCCAAGTACGGGACAGAGCCAAAAACATTCAGTACTTC. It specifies CASSQVRDRAKNIQYF.